Below, 25 T cell receptor beta chains from the same sample are listed, as sequenced in a study of identical twins. TCRdb reprocessed the 5' RACE reads via MiXCR and lists one record per CDR3 protein. The profile shows around 220,000 distinct CDR3 sequences, about 11% of them singletons. Sequences were obtained from memory T cells sorted from blood. All receptors come from a man in his forties or fifties in good health.

This clonotype was found many times. The chain couples TRBV4-1 to TRBJ2-5; D gene unclear. The germline gives CDR1 MGHRA, CDR2 YSYEKL. The CDR3 runs 15 residues. Trimming left V 0 bases short and J 2 bases short, with 10 bases between. This chain's CDR3 is CASSQDSGRQETQYF. CDR3 nucleotides: TGCGCCAGCAGCCAAGATTCCGGACGGCAAGAGACCCAGTACTTC.

The rearrangement joins TRBV7-6 to TRBJ2-5; TRBD2 matches at 9 bases. CDR1 SGHVS and CDR2 FNYEAQ come from the germline V gene. This CDR3 contains 16 residues. The junction had 7 bases not matched to a gene; V was cut back by 3 bases and J by 2 bases. The DNA of the CDR3 is TGTGCCAGCAGCTTTAGCACTAGCGGGCTACAAGAGACCCAGTACTTC. It translates to CASSFSTSGLQETQYF.

This clonotype was detected many times. The rearrangement links TRBV25-1 to TRBJ1-2, with D unclear. V dropped 1 base and J dropped 8 bases, with 8 bases sitting between them. The CDR3 spans 12 residues. Looked up from germline, CDR1 is MGHDK and CDR2 is SYGVNS. CDR3: CASSEFGGGYTF. The CDR3 DNA reads TGTGCCAGCAGTGAATTCGGTGGGGGCTACACCTTC.

The chain has TRBV9 and TRBJ2-1; 11 positions match TRBD2. The CDR3 runs 17 residues. J lost 6 bases, V lost 2 bases, and 10 bases had no gene match. Germline-derived CDR1 and CDR2 are SGDLS and YYNGEE. This chain's CDR3 is CASSVRLTSGELNEQFF. CDR3 nucleotides: TGTGCCAGCAGCGTCCGCTTGACTAGCGGGGAGCTCAATGAGCAGTTCTTC. Complete variable domain (other parts from reference TRBV9 and TRBJ2-1): DSGVTQTPKHLITATGQRVTLRCSPRSGDLSVYWYQQSLDQGLQFLIQYYNGEERAKGNILERFSAQQFPDLHSELNLSSLELGDSALYFCASSVRLTSGELNEQFFGPGTRLTVL.

V and J are TRBV5-1 and TRBJ2-3, with D perhaps matching TRBD1 or TRBD2 (6 bases each). Germline lookup yields CDR1 SGHRS and CDR2 YFSETQ. The CDR3 sequence is 15 residues long. V was shortened by 0 bases and J by 4 bases, with 12 bases between the two germline ends. CDR3: CASSLDGGAADTQYF. The CDR3 nucleotides read TGCGCCAGCAGCTTGGACGGGGGCGCGGCAGATACGCAGTATTTT.

This clonotype was recorded many times. The V and J genes are TRBV9 and TRBJ2-5, with D perhaps TRBD1 or TRBD2 (5 bases each). This CDR3 spans 15 amino acids. Trimming cost V 3 bases and J 4 bases, with 16 bases left between them. The V gene's germline CDR1 is SGDLS and CDR2 YYNGEE. The DNA for the CDR3 is TGTGCCAGCAGCGCCCACTCCCAGGGACCAGAGACCCAGTACTTC. Translated: CASSAHSQGPETQYF.

This clonotype was observed a handful of times. This sequence joins TRBV28 and TRBJ1-1, with D tentatively TRBD1 (5 bases). Germline V gene lookup returns CDR1 MDHEN and CDR2 SYDVKM. The CDR3 runs 13 residues. V lost 7 bases, J lost 3 bases, and 12 bases lay in between. CDR3 in DNA: TGTGCCAGCACCAGGGACTTCGACACTGAAGCTTTCTTT. The encoded protein is CASTRDFDTEAFF.

Only a few counts were recorded for this clonotype. J is TRBJ1-3 and V is TRBV7-2, with D uncertain. This CDR3 is built from 15 residues. Germline CDR1 is SGHTA and CDR2 is FQGNSA. The ends were cut back, 3 bases at V and 0 bases at J, with 9 bases in the middle. CDR3 loop: CASSFVPSSGNTIYF. The CDR3 DNA follows: TGTGCCAGCAGCTTCGTACCGAGCTCTGGAAACACCATATATTTT.

The sample holds many counts of this clonotype. This chain links TRBV5-1 with TRBJ2-1; possibly TRBD1 for D (6 bases). This CDR3 is built from 16 residues. V was clipped by 3 bases and J by 0 bases, with 13 bases between them. Per germline, CDR1 SGHRS and CDR2 YFSETQ. CDR3 loop: CASSSDSYFSYNEQFF. CDR3 sequence (DNA): TGCGCCAGCAGCTCGGACAGTTACTTCTCCTACAATGAGCAGTTCTTC.

By proportion, this clonotype is medium-sized. The junction does not match germline at one end; this may be a read error. The rearrangement links TRBV4-3 to TRBJ2-1, with D possibly matching TRBD2 (6 bases). Germline CDR1 is LGHNA and CDR2 is YSLEER. There are 13 residues in the CDR3. The CDR3: CASSLGLYNEQFF. The CDR3 nucleotides are TGTGCCAGCAGCTTGGGACTCTACAATGAGCAGTTCTTC.

This clonotype has a count of ten or more. The rearrangement uses TRBV7-2 and TRBJ1-1; D is ambiguous. Germline values: CDR1 SGHTA, CDR2 FQGNSA. The CDR3 totals 17 residues. Trimming cost V 5 bases and J 4 bases, with 23 bases left between them. The CDR3 DNA reads TGTGCCAGCAGCCAATACTTTAACCGGGTCCTCGGCACTGAAGCTTTCTTT. It yields the protein CASSQYFNRVLGTEAFF.

A few counts support this clonotype. V and J are TRBV2 and TRBJ2-7; 7 bases fit TRBD1. This CDR3 is 15 amino acids long. Germline V gene sequence: CDR1 SNHLY, CDR2 FYNNEI. V was clipped by 3 bases and J by 2 bases; unmatched bases: 7. DNA for the CDR3: TGTGCCAGCAGTGAGGGACAGACTAAGACCTACGAGCAGTACTTC. It translates to CASSEGQTKTYEQYF.

This clonotype was seen many times. J is TRBJ2-3 and V is TRBV18; TRBD2 might be the D (6 bases). This CDR3 contains 15 residues. Trimming stripped 3 bases from V and 4 bases from J, with 14 bases between. CDR1 is KGHSH, CDR2 LQKENI, per germline. The CDR3 reads CASSPGRGRSDTQYF. CDR3 sequence (DNA): TGTGCCAGCTCACCCGGCCGGGGGAGGTCAGATACGCAGTATTTT.

V gene TRBV27 combines with J gene TRBJ2-7, with D unclear. V was shortened by 6 bases and J by 5 bases, with 11 bases between the two germline ends. Germline assignment: CDR1 MNHEY and CDR2 SMNVEV (reference sequence). This CDR3 has 12 residues. The CDR3 nucleotides read TGTGCCAGCAGCCACCCCGGGCACGAGCAGTACTTC. It is translated as CASSHPGHEQYF.

This chain links TRBV12-3 or TRBV12-4 with TRBJ2-1, with D tentatively TRBD2 (5 bases). Trimming removed 8 bases from V and 10 bases from J, with 15 bases in between. The CDR3 is 12 amino acids. CDR3 coding DNA: TGTGCCAGCCCCTACAGCGGCCGGGAGCAGTTCTTC. Residues: CASPYSGREQFF.

The genes are TRBV7-2 and TRBJ1-1, with no clear D. The germline V gene encodes CDR1 SGHTA and CDR2 FQGNSA. The CDR3 runs to 13 residues. Trimming stripped 5 bases from V and 6 bases from J, with 13 bases between. The CDR3 DNA is TGTGCCAGCAGCCTGGGGAGGGTCGCTGAAGCTTTCTTT. It translates to CASSLGRVAEAFF.

This clonotype was picked up many times. This chain uses TRBV4-1 with TRBJ1-1; D perhaps matches TRBD1 (5 bases). Germline V gene data show CDR1 as MGHRA and CDR2 as YSYEKL. The CDR3 loop spans 15 amino acids. V gave up 4 bases and J gave up 5 bases, with 17 bases separating them. CDR3: CASSPQNPRGTEAFF. The CDR3 coding sequence is TGCGCCAGCAGCCCGCAAAACCCACGGGGGACTGAAGCTTTCTTT.

Ten or more counts support this clonotype. This sequence joins TRBV10-3 and TRBJ2-3, with TRBD2 as a possible D gene (6 bases). Trimming cost V 6 bases and J 0 bases, with 10 bases left between them. Germline CDR1 ENHRY, CDR2 SYGVKD. The CDR3 has 14 amino acids. The DNA of the CDR3 is TGTGCCATCAGCACCGGGGGAAGCACAGATACGCAGTATTTT. This codes for CAISTGGSTDTQYF.

Ten or more counts support this clonotype. CDR3 protein: CASTTRASFQETQYF. The CDR3 region has the DNA TGTGCCAGCACTACCCGGGCTTCCTTTCAAGAGACCCAGTACTTC. The chain is built from TRBV28 and TRBJ2-5; D unclear. CDR3 size: 15 residues. Between the trimmed V and J ends, which lost 7 bases and 2 bases, there was a span of 17 bases. In germline, CDR1 is MDHEN, CDR2 SYDVKM.

This clonotype was counted between two and nine times. The J gene is TRBJ2-7, the V gene TRBV9, with 7 positions matching TRBD2. Germline V gene data show CDR1 as SGDLS and CDR2 as YYNGEE. Trimming removed 0 bases from V and 1 base from J; junction bases left unmatched: 4. This CDR3 is built from 15 residues. In DNA form, the CDR3 reads TGTGCCAGCAGCGTAGGACTAGCCCAATCCTACGAGCAGTACTTC. This sequence encodes CASSVGLAQSYEQYF.

CDR3 nucleotides: TGCAGCGCTCCGGGGAGGGTAAGGAACACTGAAGCTTTCTTT. Protein sequence: CSAPGRVRNTEAFF. V usage is TRBV20-1 and J usage is TRBJ1-1, with unresolved D. The CDR3 totals 14 residues. Per germline, CDR1 DFQATT and CDR2 SNEGSKA (reference sequence).

The chain carries TRBV6-1 and TRBJ2-3; D gene unclear. V was trimmed by 6 bases and J by 2 bases, leaving 9 bases between them. There are 13 residues in the CDR3. Germline V gene data show CDR1 as MNHNS and CDR2 as SASEGT. The CDR3 DNA sequence: TGTGCCAGCAGACCCCTCTACACAGATACGCAGTATTTT. It specifies CASRPLYTDTQYF.

This clonotype was detected a few times. The chain uses TRBV7-8 and TRBJ1-4; D not certain. CDR1 SGHVS and CDR2 FQNEAQ come from the germline V gene. Trimming shortened V by 7 bases and J by 11 bases, and 26 bases separated the two germline ends. The CDR3 consists of 16 residues. DNA of the CDR3: TGTGCCAGCACCCCCCTTACGTTGACACCGACCTTTAAACTGTTTTTT. Amino acid sequence: CASTPLTLTPTFKLFF.

This clonotype appeared many times. The chain couples TRBV10-3 to TRBJ2-7, with 8 nucleotides matching TRBD1. The CDR3 consists of 15 residues. After removal of 1 base from V and 3 bases from J, the junction contained 5 bases not matched to a gene. Germline V gene lookup returns CDR1 ENHRY and CDR2 SYGVKD. CDR3 sequence reads: CAISEYTGTGYEQYF. The CDR3 bases are TGTGCCATCAGTGAGTACACCGGGACAGGCTACGAGCAGTACTTC.

This clonotype was counted ten times or more. The chain links TRBV5-1 to TRBJ2-1; 11 nucleotides line up with TRBD2. The CDR3 contains 15 residues. CDR1 is SGHRS, CDR2 YFSETQ, per germline. V gave up 2 bases and J gave up 8 bases; unmatched junction bases: 6. In DNA form, the CDR3 reads TGCGCCAGCAGCTTTGTGATAGCGGGGGGGGATGAGCAGTTCTTC. Its translation: CASSFVIAGGDEQFF.